Listed here are 19 T cell receptor beta chains from one sample, sequenced in a study of OX40 agonist ivuxolimab in advanced cancers. The method was the immunoSEQ multiplex PCR assay. In its TCRdb copy, this immuneACCESS table keeps in-frame sequences only and misses some clones. Where compared with another copy, unresolved V genes explain less than half of these, and the others have no known cause. Within this sample are some 68,000 clones, with 83% of them counted one time only. The ten biggest clones cover 1.4% of the sample. This sample comprised CD4+ or CD8+ T cells sorted from blood, obtained in a trial of the OX40 agonist ivuxolimab. The receptors shown here come from an adult with an advanced solid tumor such as melanoma, head and neck, liver or kidney cancer.

The genes are TRBV5-4 and TRBJ2-7, with 7 bases aligning to TRBD1. The CDR3 contains 14 residues. CDR1 SGHNT and CDR2 YYREEE come from the germline V gene (reference sequence). V lost 0 bases to trimming and J lost 3 bases; unmatched junction nucleotides: 3. This chain's CDR3 is CASSLGGQVYEQYF. The CDR3, as DNA: TGTGCCAGCAGCTTGGGCGGACAGGTCTACGAGCAGTACTTC.

This chain links TRBV18 with TRBJ2-7; a weak D match, TRBD1 (5 bases). The CDR3 runs to 14 residues. Between the trimmed V and J ends, which lost 5 bases and 7 bases, there was a span of 18 bases. The germline gives CDR1 KGHSH, CDR2 LQKENI. CDR3 region: CASSSDRSLGEQYF. The CDR3 nucleotides read TGTGCCAGCTCATCAGACAGATCCCTAGGAGAGCAGTACTTC.

The chain has TRBV13 and TRBJ2-1; tentatively, D is TRBD2 (6 bases). Germline loops: CDR1 PRHDT, CDR2 FYEKMQ (reference sequence). V lost 2 bases and J 9 bases, leaving 23 bases between the germline ends. The CDR3 runs to 17 residues. The CDR3 DNA follows: TGTGCCAGCAGCTTAAGGGGTCGGGGAGCTGGGGGAGGTGAGCAGTTCTTC. This codes for CASSLRGRGAGGGEQFF.

The table lists this clone with a few counts. The chain employs TRBV6-1 and TRBJ1-5; no clear D. The CDR3 sequence is 13 residues long. Per the germline V gene, CDR1 is MNHNS and CDR2 is SASEGT. Trimming took off 7 bases at V and 6 bases at J, with 13 bases between the two ends. CDR3 DNA sequence: TGTGCCAGCACCGAACAGTGGGGTCAGCCCCAGCATTTT. It codes for CASTEQWGQPQHF.

The V call is TRBV4-1, the J call TRBJ2-7, with D uncertain. Germline CDR1 reads MGHRA; CDR2 reads YSYEKL. The CDR3 runs 16 residues. Trimming took 0 bases from V and 1 from J, leaving 13 bases between them. CDR3 DNA sequence: TGCGCCAGCAGCCAAGATCCTCAGGCTTCATCCTACGAGCAGTACTTC. Translation gives CASSQDPQASSYEQYF.

The chain has TRBV10-3 and TRBJ2-3, with D possibly TRBD1 on 6 matching bases. The CDR3 has 15 amino acids. V lost 3 bases to trimming and J lost 3 bases, with 13 bases between them. Germline CDR1 is ENHRY and CDR2 is SYGVKD. This chain's CDR3 is CAISDTGFATDTQYF. DNA for the CDR3: TGTGCCATCAGTGATACAGGGTTTGCGACAGATACGCAGTATTTT.

The rearrangement joins TRBV5-1 to TRBJ1-5; 8 nucleotides align to TRBD1. This CDR3 has 15 amino acids. Germline values: CDR1 SGHRS, CDR2 YFSETQ. J gave up 0 bases and V 3 bases, and 2 bases lay outside the gene matches. In DNA form, the CDR3 reads TGCGCCAGCAGCTCTGGGACAGGTAGCAATCAGCCCCAGCATTTT. It codes for CASSSGTGSNQPQHF.

This sequence joins TRBV5-1 and TRBJ1-5; a weak D match, TRBD1 (5 bases). The CDR3 totals 14 residues. Germline CDR1 is SGHRS and CDR2 is YFSETQ. Trimming left V 0 bases short and J 4 bases short, with 8 bases between. DNA of the CDR3: TGCGCCAGCAGCTTGGCAGGGCAGAATCAGCCCCAGCATTTT. Translated: CASSLAGQNQPQHF.

This chain joins TRBV5-4 and TRBJ1-2, with D possibly matching TRBD1 (6 bases). V dropped 4 bases and J dropped 8 bases, with 15 bases sitting between them. The CDR3 consists of 13 residues. Per the germline V gene, CDR1 is SGHNT and CDR2 is YYREEE (reference sequence). The CDR3 loop reads CASSHTGTTGYTF. CDR3 coding DNA: TGTGCCAGCAGCCATACCGGGACAACGGGCTACACCTTC. The full variable domain, completed using reference TRBV5-4 and TRBJ1-2, is ETGVTQSPTHLIKTRGQQVTLRCSSQSGHNTVSWYQQALGQGPQFIFQYYREEENGRGNFPPRFSGLQFPNYSSELNVNALELDDSALYLCASSHTGTTGYTFGSGTRLTVV.

The chain combines TRBV13 with TRBJ1-5; 8 bases line up with TRBD1. J gave up 1 base and V 0 bases, and 11 bases lay outside the gene matches. The V gene's germline CDR1 is PRHDT and CDR2 FYEKMQ (reference sequence). CDR3 length: 19 amino acids. CDR3 coding DNA: TGTGCCAGCAGCTTAGGGTTTAGGGCAGGGGGCAGGAGCAATCAGCCCCAGCATTTT. It specifies CASSLGFRAGGRSNQPQHF.

This clone has only a few counts. This CDR3 is CASAQERVNYGYTF. Here the CDR3 DNA reads TGTGCCAGCGCCCAGGAGCGGGTTAACTATGGCTACACCTTC. V and J are TRBV6-1 and TRBJ1-2; D ambiguous. Germline loops: CDR1 MNHNS, CDR2 SASEGT. V lost 8 bases and J 1 base, leaving 14 bases between the germline ends. The CDR3 has 14 residues.

This chain uses TRBV2 with TRBJ1-4; D is possibly TRBD1 (5 bases). Germline V gene data show CDR1 as SNHLY and CDR2 as FYNNEI. The CDR3 is 13 residues long. Trimming took 7 bases from V and 6 from J, leaving 12 bases between them. The CDR3 reads CASKRDWDEKLFF. CDR3 coding DNA: TGTGCCAGCAAGCGGGACTGGGATGAAAAACTGTTTTTT.

The V and J genes are TRBV7-9 and TRBJ1-5; 7 nucleotides match TRBD1. This CDR3 has 16 amino acids. CDR1 and CDR2 from the germline V gene are SEHNR and FQNEAQ (reference sequence). Losses at the gene ends were 5 bases for V and 9 bases for J; bases not matched to a gene: 16. The chain's CDR3 is CASSHGQAPTVWPQHF. The CDR3 region has the DNA TGTGCCAGCAGCCACGGACAGGCCCCTACGGTCTGGCCCCAGCATTTT.

This chain links TRBV4-1 with TRBJ1-4, with D possibly matching TRBD1 (6 bases). CDR1 MGHRA and CDR2 YSYEKL come from the germline V gene. V gave up 4 bases and J gave up 8 bases, with 17 bases separating them. CDR3 size: 15 residues. In DNA, the CDR3 is TGCGCCAGCAGCCTTCGTGGGGGGGCTGGGGAAAAACTGTTTTTT. This encodes CASSLRGGAGEKLFF.

This clone was observed a few times. The chain recombines TRBV18 with TRBJ2-7; 10 bases align to TRBD1. Germline V gives CDR1 KGHSH, CDR2 LQKENI. The CDR3 covers 14 residues. V lost 6 bases to trimming and J lost 6 bases; unmatched junction nucleotides: 8. The CDR3 coding sequence is TGTGCCAGCTCCATGACAGGGGGCCGCGCCGAGCAGTACTTC. It specifies CASSMTGGRAEQYF.

The chain links TRBV7-8 to TRBJ2-2, with D unresolved. The V and J ends lost 0 bases and 5 bases respectively, with 13 bases between them. CDR3 length: 16 amino acids. Germline V gene sequence: CDR1 SGHVS, CDR2 FQNEAQ. The CDR3 region has the DNA TGTGCCAGCAGCTTAGCTGTTAGGGTATCTACCGGGGAGCTGTTTTTT. Its translation: CASSLAVRVSTGELFF. Drawing the rest from reference TRBV7-8 and TRBJ2-2, the complete variable domain is GAGVSQSPRYKVAKRGQDVALRCDPISGHVSLFWYQQALGQGPEFLTYFQNEAQLDKSGLPSDRFFAERPEGSVSTLKIQRTQQEDSAVYLCASSLAVRVSTGELFFGEGSRLTVL.

The chain has TRBV30 and TRBJ1-1, with 7 bases fitting TRBD1. Germline V lookup: CDR1 GTSNPN, CDR2 SVGIG (reference sequence). J lost 3 bases, V lost 3 bases, and 10 bases had no gene match. This CDR3 has 15 residues. CDR3: CAWRSQGQRYTEAFF. CDR3 bases: TGTGCCTGGAGATCCCAGGGACAGAGATACACTGAAGCTTTCTTT.

The rearrangement joins TRBV4-1 to TRBJ2-1, with 14 bases lining up with TRBD2. The CDR3 totals 16 residues. CDR1 and CDR2 from the germline V gene are MGHRA and YSYEKL. Trimming at V came to 2 bases and at J to 7 bases, leaving 4 bases not matched to a gene. The CDR3 protein is CASSQRLAGGLNEQFF. CDR3 in DNA: TGCGCCAGCAGCCAACGACTAGCGGGGGGGCTAAATGAGCAGTTCTTC.

The chain carries TRBV2 and TRBJ2-7, with 7 bases lining up with TRBD2. Germline CDR1 is SNHLY and CDR2 is FYNNEI. Trimming removed 6 bases from V and 3 bases from J; junction bases left unmatched: 5. The CDR3 totals 13 residues. DNA for the CDR3: TGTGCCAGCAGGGAGACTAGCAGCTACGAGCAGTACTTC. Residues: CASRETSSYEQYF.